This TCR beta chain derives from a study of blood T cell repertoires in COVID-19. The authors' processing: The authors estimated nucleated cell counts from reference gene primer amplification. Method: immunoSEQ multiplex PCR; TCRdb's copy keeps in-frame clones and lacks some. Clonal size and the V and J genes are those of that table, whereas D and trimming came from the DNA. The sample has roughly 250,000 clones; approximately 85% are singletons. Looked up from germline, CDR1 is LNHDA and CDR2 is SQIVND (reference sequence). CDR3 length: 12 amino acids. V lost 4 bases and J 1 base, leaving 5 bases between the germline ends.

The specimen was peripheral blood. The rearrangement joins TRBV19 to TRBJ2-7; D ambiguous. The receptor was isolated from a human donor with COVID-19, enrolled during active disease. The donor label of this sample is uncertain. Written as DNA, the CDR3 is TGTGCCAGTAGTACCTTTTCCTACGAGCAGTACTTC. Amino acids: CASSTFSYEQYF.